This T cell receptor (beta chain) was sequenced in a study of blood T cell repertoires in COVID-19. The CDR3 extends over 14 amino acids. The germline V gene encodes CDR1 MNHNS and CDR2 SASEGT. Trimming took off 0 bases at V and 3 bases at J, with 9 bases between the two ends. Profiling relied on immunoSEQ multiplex PCR, and the TCRdb table lists in-frame clones only, not all of them. Found here are more than 250,000 clones, nearly 85% of them singletons; the top ten hold less than 10%. J is TRBJ2-7 and V is TRBV6-1; D is perhaps TRBD1 (5 bases). This clonotype originated in a human donor in a cohort sampled during active COVID-19. Sequencing input: peripheral blood. Here the CDR3 DNA reads TGTGCCAGCAGTGAAGCTCAGGGTTTCTACGAGCAGTACTTC. Translating it yields CASSEAQGFYEQYF.